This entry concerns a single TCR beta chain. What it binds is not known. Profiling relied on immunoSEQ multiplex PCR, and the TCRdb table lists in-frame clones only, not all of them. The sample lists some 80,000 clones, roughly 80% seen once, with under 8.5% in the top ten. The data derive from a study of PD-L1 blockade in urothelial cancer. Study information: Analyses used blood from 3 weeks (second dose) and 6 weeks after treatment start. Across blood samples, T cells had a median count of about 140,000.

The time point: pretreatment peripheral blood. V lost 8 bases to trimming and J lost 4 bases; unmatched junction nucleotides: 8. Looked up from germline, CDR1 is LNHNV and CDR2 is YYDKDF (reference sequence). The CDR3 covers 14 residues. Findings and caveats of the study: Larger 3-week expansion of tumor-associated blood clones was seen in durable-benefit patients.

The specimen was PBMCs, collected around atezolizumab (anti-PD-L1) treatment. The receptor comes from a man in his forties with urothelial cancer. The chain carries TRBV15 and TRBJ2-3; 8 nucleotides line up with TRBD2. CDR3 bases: TGTGCCACCCGGCGGGAGGCAGGCCCAGATACGCAGTATTTT. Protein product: CATRREAGPDTQYF.